The present entry profiles one T cell receptor beta chain with its context. Its antigen is not known. These data are taken from a study of shared clonotypes between healthy human individuals. Study-level information: Aged 18 to 49, the donors were a couple of women and a few men. Study observations and caveats: Sequencing depth was expected to influence donor clonotype sharing.

Germline V gene data show CDR1 as SGDLS and CDR2 as YYNGEE. V was trimmed by 0 bases and J by 6 bases, leaving 19 bases between them. The CDR3 length is 16 residues. Deep level was the assay's run setting. The repertoire was sequenced with immunoSEQ multiplex PCR; TCRdb's copy has only in-frame clones and lacks some. The table shows 1,500,000 or so clones, with roughly 96% occurring only once. The specimen sequenced was naive CD4+ T cells sorted from blood. As to subset: CD45RA+ positively selected. This receptor was identified in a man younger than 40 in good health. The chain couples TRBV9 to TRBJ2-7, with D possibly matching TRBD1 (6 bases). CDR3 sequence (DNA): TGTGCCAGCAGCGTAGCCGGGACACCAGGCTTATCCGAGCAGTACTTC. Amino acid sequence: CASSVAGTPGLSEQYF. The full variable domain, with the rest looked up from reference TRBV9 and TRBJ2-7, is DSGVTQTPKHLITATGQRVTLRCSPRSGDLSVYWYQQSLDQGLQFLIQYYNGEERAKGNILERFSAQQFPDLHSELNLSSLELGDSALYFCASSVAGTPGLSEQYFGPGTRLTVT.